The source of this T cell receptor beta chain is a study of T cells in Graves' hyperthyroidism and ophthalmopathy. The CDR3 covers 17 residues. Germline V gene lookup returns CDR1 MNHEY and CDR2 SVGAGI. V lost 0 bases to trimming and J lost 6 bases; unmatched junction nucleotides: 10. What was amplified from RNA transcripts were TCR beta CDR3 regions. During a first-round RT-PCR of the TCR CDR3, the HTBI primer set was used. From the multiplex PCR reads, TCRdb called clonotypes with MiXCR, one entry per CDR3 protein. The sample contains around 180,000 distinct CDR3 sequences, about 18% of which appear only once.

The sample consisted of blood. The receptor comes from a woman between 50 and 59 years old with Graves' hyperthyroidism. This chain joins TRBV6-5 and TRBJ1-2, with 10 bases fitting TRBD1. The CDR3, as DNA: TGTGCCAGCAGTTACTCGCGACAGGGGGCTTTTCTGAATGGCTACACCTTC. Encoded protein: CASSYSRQGAFLNGYTF.